This TCR beta chain was observed in a study of STAT3 mutations in large granular lymphocyte leukemia. Turning to this clone: Antigen: not known.

General study results and limits: Clonal expansion was inferred from other time points because no sample existed at each clone's first appearance. TCR clonotype switching after therapy occurred in about 35% of the 18 patients. Sampling intervals varied between patients and samples. In T-cell large granular lymphocyte leukemia, about half of patients showed multiple immunodominant subclonotypes.

The germline CDR1 and CDR2 sequences are SGDLS and YYNGEE. The V segment lost 7 bases and the J segment 4 bases; nucleotides outside the gene matches: 4. The CDR3 consists of 12 residues. Profiled with immunoSEQ multiplex PCR; TCRdb holds only in-frame clones, not every one. The table lists roughly 31,000 clones, more than 60% of them singletons. The sample was peripheral blood mononuclear cells. The TCR sequence derives from a woman in her 50s with T-cell large granular lymphocyte leukemia. Some clones in this sample may be carry-over from other donors' samples. The gene calls are TRBV9 and TRBJ1-1; 7 bases are a match to TRBD1. The CDR3 region is CASSRGSTEAFF. The CDR3 DNA sequence: TGTGCCAGCTCCAGGGGGTCCACTGAAGCTTTCTTT.